This is a list of T cell receptor beta chains from one sample in a study of fetal regulatory T cell absence and autoimmunity. Profiling relied on immunoSEQ multiplex PCR, and the TCRdb table lists in-frame clones only, not all of them. This table holds more than 90,000 clones, about two thirds found once. Specimen: pancreas tissue. Receptor source: a male donor with IPEX syndrome. CDR3s include the opening cysteine and the closing phenylalanine or tryptophan.

v_call	j_call	cdr3_aa
TRBV5-4	TRBJ2-7	CASSLGADTYEQYF
TRBV27	TRBJ2-2	CASSLMGTHRGELFF
TRBV7-9	TRBJ2-3	CASSLVSARDTQYF
TRBV30	TRBJ2-5	CAWSVGIQQETQYF
TRBV15	TRBJ1-1	CATSRSRSDTEAFF
TRBV2	TRBJ1-1	CASSTGMNTEAFF
TRBV18	TRBJ1-2	CASSPRDRVGYTF
TRBV5-1	TRBJ2-3	CASSFGGGASTDTQYF
TRBV14	TRBJ1-2	CASSLLGLYGYTF
TRBV9	TRBJ2-7	CASSSTGTSGSYEQYF
TRBV4-1	TRBJ2-2	CASSQGTSGNTGELFF
TRBV5-1	TRBJ2-1	CASSWGLDSVYNEQFF
TRBV19	TRBJ2-1	CASSSLADFTNEQFF
TRBV4-2	TRBJ2-7	CASSPRTSGRSYEQYF
TRBV2	TRBJ2-7	CASSVAGVTYEQYF
TRBV2	TRBJ2-3	CATEGRDGAGLFTDTQYF
TRBV15	TRBJ1-1	CATSREQGGGTEAFF
TRBV9	TRBJ2-3	CASSVALAEGSDTQYF
TRBV19	TRBJ1-5	CASSRRSNQPQHF
TRBV5-1	TRBJ1-1	CASSLSGRAFF
TRBV27	TRBJ1-1	CASRQGNTEAFF
TRBV4-2	TRBJ1-2	CASSRSFGQLEYGYTF
TRBV5-1	TRBJ2-3	CASNTDNTDTQYF
TRBV14	TRBJ2-7	CASSQDWTASSYEQYF
TRBV11-3	TRBJ1-2	CASQGQGQYGYTF
TRBV18	TRBJ1-1	CASSPGRGEAFF
TRBV27	TRBJ2-7	CASSLSLAGDEQYF
TRBV4-1	TRBJ2-3	CASSQDPFHFSGSTDTQYF
TRBV19	TRBJ1-2	CASSIPPAGEGYTF
TRBV18	TRBJ1-3	CASSPELGNTIYF
TRBV5-1	TRBJ2-5	CASSLGGGETQYF
TRBV10-3	TRBJ2-7	CAITPSPSSYEQYF
TRBV10-3	TRBJ1-2	CAISDGMGHYGYTF
TRBV9	TRBJ2-3	CASSGASGGRTDTQYF
TRBV7-6	TRBJ2-3	CASSLGPFSTDTQYF